This entry is about one T cell receptor beta chain. This record comes from a study of blood T cell repertoires in COVID-19. Study summary: The United States, Italy and Spain supplied acute and convalescent COVID-19 samples. Sources were T cells, B-cell-depleted T cells, or PBMCs; the material itself was cDNA or gDNA.

The ends were cut back, 3 bases at V and 2 bases at J, with 7 bases in the middle. The CDR3 contains 13 residues. Authors' analysis steps: Amplification with reference gene primers provided the estimates of nucleated cell counts. Assay used: immunoSEQ multiplex PCR; TCRdb lists only in-frame clones, some missing. D and trimming were read from the DNA, whereas the V and J calls and clone size are those reported in that table. The sample gives about 110,000 clones, 80% to 90% of which show up once; 3.4% is in the top ten. This receptor was taken from a man aged 35 to 55 with acute or convalescent COVID-19. The sequenced material came from peripheral blood. The chain combines TRBV12-3 or TRBV12-4 with TRBJ1-2; maybe TRBD1 (5 bases). The CDR3: CASSLRQNYGYTF. The CDR3 nucleotides read TGTGCCAGCAGTTTGCGACAGAACTATGGCTACACCTTC.